This entry is about one T cell receptor (beta chain). This sample stems from a study of blood T cells in healthy people across ages. The CDR3 has 15 amino acids. V lost 1 base and J 5 bases, leaving 12 bases between the germline ends. Germline V CDR1 and CDR2: SGHKS, YYEKEE (reference sequence). The second PCR ran roughly 7 to 12 cycles with a sample-barcoded 5' primer and J-beta primers. Each cDNA molecule received a tag from a template-switch adaptor that had 12 random nucleotides. TCRdb recomputed calls from the 5' RACE reads with MiXCR, one row per CDR3 protein. Among fewer than 2,000,000 distinct CDR3 sequences listed, roughly two fifths were seen once.

The sequenced sample consisted of blood. The chain has TRBV5-5 and TRBJ2-2, with TRBD2 as a possible D gene (6 bases). The receptor comes from a human donor in good health. In DNA, the CDR3 is TGTGCCAGCAGCTTGAATGAAGGAGGGACCGGGGAGCTGTTTTTT. Translated: CASSLNEGGTGELFF.